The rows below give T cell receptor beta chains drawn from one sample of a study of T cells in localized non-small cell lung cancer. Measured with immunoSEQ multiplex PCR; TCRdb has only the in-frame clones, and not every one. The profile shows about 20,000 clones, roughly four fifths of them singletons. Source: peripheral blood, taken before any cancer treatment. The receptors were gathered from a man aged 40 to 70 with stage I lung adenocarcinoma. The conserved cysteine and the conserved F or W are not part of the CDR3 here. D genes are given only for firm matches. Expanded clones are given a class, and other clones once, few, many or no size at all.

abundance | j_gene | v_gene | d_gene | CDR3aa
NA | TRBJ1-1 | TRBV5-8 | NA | ASSLNGGPNTEAF
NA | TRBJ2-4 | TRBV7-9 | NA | ASSLPPGLAKNIQY
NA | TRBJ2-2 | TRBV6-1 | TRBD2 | ASSPGLADTGELF
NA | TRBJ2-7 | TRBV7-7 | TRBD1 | ASSLGTVTEQY
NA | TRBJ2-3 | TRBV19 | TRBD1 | ASSISPGGNTQY
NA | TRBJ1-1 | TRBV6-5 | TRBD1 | ASLETGGTEAF
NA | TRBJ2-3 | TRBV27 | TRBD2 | ASSLLQPSGNADTQY
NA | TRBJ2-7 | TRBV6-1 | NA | ASTTTVSYEQY
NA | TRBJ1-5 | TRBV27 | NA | ASSLRGGNQPQH
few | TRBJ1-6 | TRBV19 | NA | ASSSELKRAPLH
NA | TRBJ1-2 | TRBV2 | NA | ASRPPLYGYT
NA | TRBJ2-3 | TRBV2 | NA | ASVSRPTDTQY
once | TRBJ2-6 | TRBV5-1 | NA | ASSFQGFGANVLT
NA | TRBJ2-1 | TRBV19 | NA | ASSMDTVSSYNEQF
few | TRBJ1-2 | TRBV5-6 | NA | ASSLEDRQARRYGYT
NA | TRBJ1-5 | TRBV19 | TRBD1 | ASSTQPRTGQGLYSNQPQH
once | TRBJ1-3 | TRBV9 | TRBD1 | ASSTGTGAGNTIY
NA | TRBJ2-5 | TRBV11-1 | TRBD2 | ASSSLLAGGEETQY
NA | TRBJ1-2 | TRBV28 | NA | ASSLYRSQQLYGYT
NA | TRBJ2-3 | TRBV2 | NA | ASTRTGTDTQY
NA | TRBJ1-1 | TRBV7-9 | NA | ASSSSRGLNTEAF
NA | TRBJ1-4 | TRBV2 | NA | ASSESRDGGGEKLF
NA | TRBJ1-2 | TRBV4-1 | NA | ASSQERYYGYT
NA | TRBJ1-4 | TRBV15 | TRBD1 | ATRTGTANEKLF
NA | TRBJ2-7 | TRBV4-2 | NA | ASSQAGVPYEQY
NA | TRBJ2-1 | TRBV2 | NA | ASNRREGEQF
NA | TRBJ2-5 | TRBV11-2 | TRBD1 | ASSLRGTGRYQETQY
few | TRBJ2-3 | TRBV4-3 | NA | ASSQDSPASVFTDTQY
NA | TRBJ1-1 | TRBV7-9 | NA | ASSRTGAKNTEAF
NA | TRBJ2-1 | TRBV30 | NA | ACPTSSYSYNEQF
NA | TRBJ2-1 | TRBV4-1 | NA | ASSQGTSYSYNEQF
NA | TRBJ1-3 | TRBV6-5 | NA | ASSYSLQGRDTIY
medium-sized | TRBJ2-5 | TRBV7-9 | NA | ASSDDVARETQY
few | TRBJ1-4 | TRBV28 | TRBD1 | ASSFPGQGAITNEKLF
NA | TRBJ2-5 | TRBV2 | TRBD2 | ASRRLAGEQETQY
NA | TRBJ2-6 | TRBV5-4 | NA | ASSFQPDNVLT
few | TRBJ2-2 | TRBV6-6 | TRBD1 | ASRTPRDSDIGELF
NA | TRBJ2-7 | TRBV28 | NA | ASSRSWIFTPGQGGEQY
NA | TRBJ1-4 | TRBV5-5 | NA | ASSFTGTSGGEKLF
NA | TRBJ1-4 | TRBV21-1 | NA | ASSKARATNEKLF
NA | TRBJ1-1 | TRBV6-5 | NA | ASSYIAGSNTEAF
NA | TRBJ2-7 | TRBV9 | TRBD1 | ASSPRDRGGFAYEQY
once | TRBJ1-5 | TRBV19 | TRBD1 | ASSIETGGSNQPQH
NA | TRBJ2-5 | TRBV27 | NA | ASSLYRASGRETQY
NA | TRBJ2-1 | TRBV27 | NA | ASSLRTTLNEQF
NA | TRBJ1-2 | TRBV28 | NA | ASSLPDSGLGYT
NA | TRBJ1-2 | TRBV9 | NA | ASSVGTYYGYT
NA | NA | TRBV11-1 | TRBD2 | ASSPRSRLAGYEQY